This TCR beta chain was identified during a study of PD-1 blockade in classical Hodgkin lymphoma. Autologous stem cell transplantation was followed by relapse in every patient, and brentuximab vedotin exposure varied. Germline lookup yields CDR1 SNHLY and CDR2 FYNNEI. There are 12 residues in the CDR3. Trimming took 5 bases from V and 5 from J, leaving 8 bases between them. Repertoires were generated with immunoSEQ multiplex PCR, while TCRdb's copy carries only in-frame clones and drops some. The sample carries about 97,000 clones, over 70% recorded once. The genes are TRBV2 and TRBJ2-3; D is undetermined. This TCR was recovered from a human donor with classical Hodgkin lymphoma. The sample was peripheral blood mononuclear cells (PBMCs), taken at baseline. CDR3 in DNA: TGTGCCAGCAGTCCACCAGGAGATACGCAGTATTTT. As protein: CASSPPGDTQYF.